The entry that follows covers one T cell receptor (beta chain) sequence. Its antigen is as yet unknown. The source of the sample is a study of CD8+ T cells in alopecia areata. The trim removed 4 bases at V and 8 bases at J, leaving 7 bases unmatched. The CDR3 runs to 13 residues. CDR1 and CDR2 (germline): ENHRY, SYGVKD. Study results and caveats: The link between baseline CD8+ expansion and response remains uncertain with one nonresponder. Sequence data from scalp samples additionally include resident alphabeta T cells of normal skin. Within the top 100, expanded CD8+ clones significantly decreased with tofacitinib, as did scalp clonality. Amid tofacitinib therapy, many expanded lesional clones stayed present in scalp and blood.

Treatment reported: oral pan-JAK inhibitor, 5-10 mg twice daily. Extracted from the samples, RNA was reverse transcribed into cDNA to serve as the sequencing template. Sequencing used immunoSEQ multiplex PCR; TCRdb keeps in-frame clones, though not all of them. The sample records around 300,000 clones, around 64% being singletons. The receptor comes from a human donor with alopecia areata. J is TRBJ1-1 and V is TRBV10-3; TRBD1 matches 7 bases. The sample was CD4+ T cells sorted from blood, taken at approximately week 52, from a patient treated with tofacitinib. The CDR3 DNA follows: TGTGCCATCAGTGTATCCGGGACAGACGAAGCTTTCTTT. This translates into CAISVSGTDEAFF.